Described below is a single T cell receptor beta chain sequence and its context. This entry comes from a study of blood T cell repertoires in COVID-19. Study in general: Acute-phase and convalescent COVID-19 samples originated in the United States, Italy and Spain. T cells, B-cell-depleted T cells, or PBMCs supplied cDNA or gDNA.

The germline gives CDR1 SGDLS, CDR2 YYNGEE. The CDR3 sequence is 19 residues long. The trim removed 0 bases at V and 2 bases at J, leaving 13 bases unmatched. In the source study's methods: Amplification of reference gene primers provided the estimated nucleated cell counts. Generated by immunoSEQ multiplex PCR, the TCRdb table keeps only in-frame clones and is missing some. The V and J calls and clone size are taken from that table; D and trimming were inferred from the DNA. Here the sample spans roughly 200,000 clones, 85% to 90% being singletons. This receptor was obtained from a woman in her 30s with active or convalescent COVID-19. The V and J genes are TRBV9 and TRBJ2-5; 10 nucleotides agree with TRBD2. Input material: peripheral blood. The CDR3 spells CASSVEGRFSGGPQETQYF. In nucleotides, the CDR3 is TGTGCCAGCAGCGTAGAGGGTCGCTTTAGCGGGGGGCCACAAGAGACCCAGTACTTC.